Sequencing of this TCR beta chain was carried out in a study of blood T cell repertoires in COVID-19 (dated by TCRdb to about 2020). Notes on the research overall: Samples from collaborators originated in the United States, Italy and Spain and spanned both the acute and convalescent phases of COVID-19. The repertoires were released in a freely available public database meant as a resource for research on the immune response to SARS-CoV-2. Nearly every sample came with metadata listing a de-identified subject ID, COVID-19 status, age in years and sex. The prospective study material was composed of cDNA or gDNA derived from T cells, B-cell-depleted T cells, or PBMCs. Where available, HLA class I and class II types were obtained from metadata supplied by the sample provider rather than from assay-based typing. Samples were obtained from the ongoing ImmuneRACE study (first 160 participants) and from some 1,200 subjects provided by 6 global collaborators. The dataset comprised deeply sampled blood TCRbeta repertoires from subjects exposed to, actively infected with, or recovered from COVID-19. General findings and caveats noted by the study authors: The quantity of clinical and demographic metadata differed by source and by participant and was supplied without curation.

The junction carries 13 bases between V and J, which are trimmed by 2 bases and 2 bases respectively. CDR1 and CDR2, per the germline V gene (reference sequence), are GTSNPN and SVGIG. Inclusive of the bounding cysteine and phenylalanine, the CDR3 is 14 residues long. This entry keeps only the CDR3 DNA: 42 bases, framed from base 1. This clone appeared once. The antigen this receptor binds is unknown. No per-base quality is available; no much larger clone lies one base away. Each collaborating institution followed its own protocols to collect whole blood in K2EDTA tubes. Collaborator samples were shipped for TCRbeta analysis as frozen whole blood, isolated PBMCs, or DNA extracted from either sample type. TCRbeta CDR3 regions were amplified from genomic DNA by means of the immunoSEQ Assay, a bias-controlled multiplex PCR. From the authors' description of their analysis: The number of nucleated cells in each sample was estimated by amplification of reference gene primers within the assay. To quantify the absolute abundance of each unique TCRbeta CDR3 rearrangement, sequence reads were collapsed and filtered. For each sample, productive Simpson clonality was calculated as the square root of Simpson's diversity index across productive rearrangements. TCRdb took this table from immuneACCESS and kept in-frame rearrangements with V and J called. Such tables lack part of the clones; where checked against another copy, unresolved V genes explain under half of the gap, and the rest is unexplained. The DNA gave D and trimming, while V, J and clone size come from that table. The sample records under 65,000 clones, 85% to 90% of which are singletons. The ten largest clones represent 1.4% of the sample.

The TCR comes from a man between 60 and 75 years old with acute or convalescent COVID-19. The rearranged segments are TRBV30 and TRBJ2-7; the D segment cannot be called with confidence. Sequencing was done on a sample of peripheral blood. The nucleotide sequence reads TGTGCCTGGAGTAAACCCCCTAGAGCCTACGAGCAGTACTTC. Protein translation: CAWSKPPRAYEQYF.